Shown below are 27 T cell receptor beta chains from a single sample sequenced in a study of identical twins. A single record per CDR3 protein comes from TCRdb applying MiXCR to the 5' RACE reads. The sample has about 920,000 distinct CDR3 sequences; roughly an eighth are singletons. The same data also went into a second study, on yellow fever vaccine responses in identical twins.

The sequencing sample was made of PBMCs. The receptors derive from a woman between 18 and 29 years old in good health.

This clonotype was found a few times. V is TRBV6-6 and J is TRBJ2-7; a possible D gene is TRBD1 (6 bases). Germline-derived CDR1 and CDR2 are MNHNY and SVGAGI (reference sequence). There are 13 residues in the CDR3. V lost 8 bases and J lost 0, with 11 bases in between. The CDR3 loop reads CASAVDSSYEQYV. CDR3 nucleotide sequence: TGTGCCAGCGCGGTGGACAGCTCCTACGAGCAGTACGTC.

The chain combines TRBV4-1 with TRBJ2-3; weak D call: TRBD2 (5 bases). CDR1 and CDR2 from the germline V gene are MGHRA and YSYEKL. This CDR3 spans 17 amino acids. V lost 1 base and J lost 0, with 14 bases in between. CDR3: CASSQVMVGVSTDTQYF. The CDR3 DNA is TGCGCCAGCAGCCAAGTTATGGTCGGGGTTAGCACAGATACGCAGTATTTT.

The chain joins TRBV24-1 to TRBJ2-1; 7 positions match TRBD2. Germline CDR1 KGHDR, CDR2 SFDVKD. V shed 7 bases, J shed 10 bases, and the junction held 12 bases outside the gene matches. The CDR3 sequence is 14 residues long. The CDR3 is CATSHDGTTREQFF. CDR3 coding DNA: TGTGCCACCAGCCACGACGGGACTACCAGAGAGCAGTTCTTC.

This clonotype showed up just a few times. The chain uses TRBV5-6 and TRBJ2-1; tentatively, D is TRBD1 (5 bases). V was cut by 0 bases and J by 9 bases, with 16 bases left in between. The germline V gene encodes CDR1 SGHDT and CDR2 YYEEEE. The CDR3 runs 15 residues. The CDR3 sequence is CASSLVGPYLSEQFF. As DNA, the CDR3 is TGTGCCAGCAGCTTGGTGGGGCCCTACCTGTCTGAGCAGTTCTTC.

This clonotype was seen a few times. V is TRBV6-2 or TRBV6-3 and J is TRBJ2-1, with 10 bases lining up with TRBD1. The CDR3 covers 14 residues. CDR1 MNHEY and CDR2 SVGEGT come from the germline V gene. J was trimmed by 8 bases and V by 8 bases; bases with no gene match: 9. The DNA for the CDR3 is TGTGCCAGCCGGGTGGGACAGGGGAGAGATGAGCAGTTCTTC. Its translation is CASRVGQGRDEQFF.

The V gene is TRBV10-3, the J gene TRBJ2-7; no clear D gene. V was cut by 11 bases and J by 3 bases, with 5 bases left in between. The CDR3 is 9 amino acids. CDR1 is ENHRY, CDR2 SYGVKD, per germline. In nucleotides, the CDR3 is TGTGCCCTATACTACGAGCAGTACTTC. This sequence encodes CALYYEQYF.

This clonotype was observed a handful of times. In DNA form, the CDR3 reads TGCGCCAGCAGCCAAGGGGGCGGGATAGCGGATAGCTCCTACGAGCAGTACTTC. Amino acid sequence: CASSQGGGIADSSYEQYF. The chain carries TRBV4-1 and TRBJ2-7, with D perhaps matching TRBD2 (6 bases). The V end lost 1 base, the J end lost 0 bases, and 19 bases lay between the germline ends. Germline V gene sequence: CDR1 MGHRA, CDR2 YSYEKL. The CDR3 is 18 amino acids.

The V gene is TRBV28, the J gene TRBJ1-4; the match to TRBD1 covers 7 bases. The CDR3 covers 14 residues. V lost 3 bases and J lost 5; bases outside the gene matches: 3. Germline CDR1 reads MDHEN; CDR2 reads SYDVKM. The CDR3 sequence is CASSLRQGNEKLFF. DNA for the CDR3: TGTGCCAGCAGTTTGAGACAGGGAAATGAAAAACTGTTTTTT.

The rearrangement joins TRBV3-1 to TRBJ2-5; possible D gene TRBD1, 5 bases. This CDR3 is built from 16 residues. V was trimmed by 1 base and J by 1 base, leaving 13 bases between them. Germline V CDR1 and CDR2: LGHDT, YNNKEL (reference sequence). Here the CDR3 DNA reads TGTGCCAGCAGCCAAGTCTCGGGTAGGGGCCAAGAGACCCAGTACTTC. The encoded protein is CASSQVSGRGQETQYF.

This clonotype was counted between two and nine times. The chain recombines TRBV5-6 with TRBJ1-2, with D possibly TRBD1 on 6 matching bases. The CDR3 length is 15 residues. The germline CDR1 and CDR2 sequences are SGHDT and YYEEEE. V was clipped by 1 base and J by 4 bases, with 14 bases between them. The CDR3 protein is CASSLRGAVVYGYTF. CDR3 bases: TGTGCCAGCAGCTTGAGGGGGGCGGTTGTCTATGGCTACACCTTC.

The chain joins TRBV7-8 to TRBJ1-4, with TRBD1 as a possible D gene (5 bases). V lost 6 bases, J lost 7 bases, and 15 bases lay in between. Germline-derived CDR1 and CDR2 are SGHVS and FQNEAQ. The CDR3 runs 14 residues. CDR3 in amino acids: CASRVGAPREKLFF. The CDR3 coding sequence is TGTGCCAGCAGAGTAGGGGCGCCCCGTGAAAAACTGTTTTTT.

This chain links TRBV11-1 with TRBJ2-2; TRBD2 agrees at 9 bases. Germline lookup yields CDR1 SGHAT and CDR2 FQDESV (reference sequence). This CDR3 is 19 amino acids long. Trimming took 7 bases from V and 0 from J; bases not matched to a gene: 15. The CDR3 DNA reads TGTGCCAGCAACCCCGGTCCCGTGGCGGGGGGGCCGAACACCGGGGAGCTGTTTTTT. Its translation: CASNPGPVAGGPNTGELFF.

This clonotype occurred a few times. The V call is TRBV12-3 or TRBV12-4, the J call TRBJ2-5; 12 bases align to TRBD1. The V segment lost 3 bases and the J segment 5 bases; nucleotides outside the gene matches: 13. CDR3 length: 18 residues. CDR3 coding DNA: TGTGCCAGCAGTTTGGGGGCCGGGGGACAGGGGGCTTGGGAGACCCAGTACTTC. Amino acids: CASSLGAGGQGAWETQYF.

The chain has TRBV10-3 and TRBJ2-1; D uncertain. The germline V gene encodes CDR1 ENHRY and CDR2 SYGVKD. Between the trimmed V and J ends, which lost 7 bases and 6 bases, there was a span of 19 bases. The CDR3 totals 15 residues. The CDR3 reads CAITIEGPLANEQFF. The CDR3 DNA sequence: TGTGCCATCACCATAGAAGGACCCCTGGCCAATGAGCAGTTCTTC.

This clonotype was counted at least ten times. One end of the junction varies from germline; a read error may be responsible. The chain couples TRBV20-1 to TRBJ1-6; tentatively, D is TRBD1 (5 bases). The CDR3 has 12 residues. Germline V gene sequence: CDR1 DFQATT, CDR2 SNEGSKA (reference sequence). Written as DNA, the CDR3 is TGCAGTGCTAGTGGCAGGGAGGGAGCAGGGCGCTTT. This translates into CSASGREGAGRF.

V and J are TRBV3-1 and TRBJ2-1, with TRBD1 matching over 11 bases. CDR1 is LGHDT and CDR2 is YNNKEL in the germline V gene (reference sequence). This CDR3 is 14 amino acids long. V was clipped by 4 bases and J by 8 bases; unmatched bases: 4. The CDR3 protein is CASSRTGGKDEQFF. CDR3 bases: TGTGCCAGCAGCCGGACAGGGGGCAAGGATGAGCAGTTCTTC.

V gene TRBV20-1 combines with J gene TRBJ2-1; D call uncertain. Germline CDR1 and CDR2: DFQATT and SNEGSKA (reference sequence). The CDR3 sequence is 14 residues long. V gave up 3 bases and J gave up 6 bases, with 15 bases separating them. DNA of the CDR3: TGCAGTGCTAGCCCGCTTCGGGTGGGCAATGAGCAGTTCTTC. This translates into CSASPLRVGNEQFF.

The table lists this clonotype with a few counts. CDR3 in amino acids: CASSPHGRGGGELFF. Here the CDR3 DNA reads TGTGCCAGCAGCCCGCATGGGAGGGGCGGCGGGGAGCTGTTTTTT. This chain uses TRBV3-1 with TRBJ2-2; 7 bases fit TRBD2. Germline values: CDR1 LGHDT, CDR2 YNNKEL (reference sequence). The CDR3 extends over 15 amino acids. J gave up 7 bases and V 4 bases, and 9 bases lay outside the gene matches.

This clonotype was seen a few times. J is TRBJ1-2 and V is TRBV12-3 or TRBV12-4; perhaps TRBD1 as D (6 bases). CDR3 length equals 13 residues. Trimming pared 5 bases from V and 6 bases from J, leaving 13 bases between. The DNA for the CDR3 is TGTGCCAGCAGTCCCATTGGGGGCAATGGCTACACCTTC. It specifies CASSPIGGNGYTF.

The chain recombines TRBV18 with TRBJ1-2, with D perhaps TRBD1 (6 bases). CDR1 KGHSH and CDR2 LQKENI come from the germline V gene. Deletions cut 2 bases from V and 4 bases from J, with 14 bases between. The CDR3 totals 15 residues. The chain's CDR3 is CASSPGRDTLYGYTF. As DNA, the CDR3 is TGTGCCAGCTCACCAGGCAGGGACACGCTCTATGGCTACACCTTC. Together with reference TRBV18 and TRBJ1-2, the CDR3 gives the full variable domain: NAGVMQNPRHLVRRRGQEARLRCSPMKGHSHVYWYRQLPEEGLKFMVYLQKENIIDESGMPKERFSAEFPKEGPSILRIQQVVRGDSAAYFCASSPGRDTLYGYTFGSGTRLTVV.

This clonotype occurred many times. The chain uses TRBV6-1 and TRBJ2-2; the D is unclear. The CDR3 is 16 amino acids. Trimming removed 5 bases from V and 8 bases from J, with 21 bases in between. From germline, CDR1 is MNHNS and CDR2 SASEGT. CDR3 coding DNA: TGTGCCAGCAGTCCCCCGATGGAGATCCCACGGGGGGAGCTGTTTTTT. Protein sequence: CASSPPMEIPRGELFF.

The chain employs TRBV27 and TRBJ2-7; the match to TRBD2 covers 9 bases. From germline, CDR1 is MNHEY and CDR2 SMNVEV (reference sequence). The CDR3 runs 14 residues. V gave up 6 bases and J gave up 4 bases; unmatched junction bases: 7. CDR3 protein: CASRRLAERYEQYF. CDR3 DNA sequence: TGTGCCAGCAGAAGACTAGCGGAAAGGTACGAGCAGTACTTC.

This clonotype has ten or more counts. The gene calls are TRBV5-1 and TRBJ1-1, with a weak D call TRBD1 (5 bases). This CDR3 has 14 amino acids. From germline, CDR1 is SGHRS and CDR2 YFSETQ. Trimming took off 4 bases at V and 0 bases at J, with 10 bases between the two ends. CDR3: CASSPDSLNTEAFF. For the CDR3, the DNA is TGCGCCAGCAGCCCCGACAGCCTGAACACTGAAGCTTTCTTT. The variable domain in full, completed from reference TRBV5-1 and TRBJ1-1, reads KAGVTQTPRYLIKTRGQQVTLSCSPISGHRSVSWYQQTPGQGLQFLFEYFSETQRNKGNFPGRFSGRQFSNSRSEMNVSTLELGDSALYLCASSPDSLNTEAFFGQGTRLTVV.

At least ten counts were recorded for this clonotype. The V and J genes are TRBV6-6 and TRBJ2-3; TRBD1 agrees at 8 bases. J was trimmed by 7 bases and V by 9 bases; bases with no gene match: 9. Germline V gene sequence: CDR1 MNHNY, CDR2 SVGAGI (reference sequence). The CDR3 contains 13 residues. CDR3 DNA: TGTGCCAGTACAGGGGGGTTGGGGCATACGCAGTATTTT. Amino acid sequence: CASTGGLGHTQYF.

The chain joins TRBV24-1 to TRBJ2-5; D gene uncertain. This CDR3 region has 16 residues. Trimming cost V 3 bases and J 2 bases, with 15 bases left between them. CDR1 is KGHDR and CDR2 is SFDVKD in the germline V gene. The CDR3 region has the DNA TGTGCCACCAGTGATCCATCCTTGGGCCATCAAGAGACCCAGTACTTC. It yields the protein CATSDPSLGHQETQYF.

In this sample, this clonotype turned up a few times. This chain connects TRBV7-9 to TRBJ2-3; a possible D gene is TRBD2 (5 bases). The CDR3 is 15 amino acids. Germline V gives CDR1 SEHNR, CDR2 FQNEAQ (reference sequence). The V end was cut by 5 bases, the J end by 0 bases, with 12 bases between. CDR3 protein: CASSGRGPSTDTQYF. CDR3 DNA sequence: TGTGCCAGCAGCGGGAGAGGACCTAGCACAGATACGCAGTATTTT.

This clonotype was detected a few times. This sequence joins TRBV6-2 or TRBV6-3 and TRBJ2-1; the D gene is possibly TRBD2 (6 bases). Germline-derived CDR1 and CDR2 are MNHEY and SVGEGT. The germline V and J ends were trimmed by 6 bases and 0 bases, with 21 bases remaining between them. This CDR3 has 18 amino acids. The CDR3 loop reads CASRAGRNGGSSYNEQFF. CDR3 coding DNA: TGTGCCAGCAGGGCGGGCAGGAACGGAGGGAGCTCCTACAATGAGCAGTTCTTC.